What follows are 20 T cell receptor beta chains derived from one specimen sequenced in a study of OX40 agonist ivuxolimab in advanced cancers. Here immunoSEQ multiplex PCR was the method, and the copy in TCRdb shows in-frame clones only, minus some. Among 100,000 or so clones listed, roughly 94% were seen once. The sequencing used CD4+ or CD8+ T cells sorted from blood, collected in a trial of the OX40 agonist ivuxolimab. These receptors were collected from an adult with an advanced solid tumor such as melanoma, head and neck, liver or kidney cancer.

J is TRBJ2-5 and V is TRBV2; perhaps D is TRBD1 or TRBD2 (5 bases each). The V end was cut by 2 bases, the J end by 12 bases, with 10 bases between. The CDR3 is made up of 11 amino acids. Germline assignment: CDR1 SNHLY and CDR2 FYNNEI. In DNA, the CDR3 is TGTGCCAGCAGTGAAACTGGGACGAAGTACTTC. Its translation is CASSETGTKYF.

The table lists this clone with a few counts. The CDR3 loop reads CASSLDGLAGANVLTF. The DNA of the CDR3 is TGTGCCAGCAGCTTAGACGGGCTAGCTGGGGCCAACGTCCTGACTTTC. The chain is built from TRBV7-2 and TRBJ2-6; D is unresolved. CDR1 is SGHTA, CDR2 FQGNSA, per germline. The CDR3 consists of 16 residues. V was pared by 1 base and J by 2 bases, with 9 bases between.

V gene TRBV19 combines with J gene TRBJ1-6; 8 bases are a match to TRBD1. The CDR3 length is 15 residues. V lost 3 bases and J lost 8; bases outside the gene matches: 6. Germline CDR1 reads LNHDA; CDR2 reads SQIVND (reference sequence). CDR3 protein: CASSIMDRADSPLHF. Written as DNA, the CDR3 is TGTGCCAGTAGTATTATGGACAGGGCAGATTCACCCCTCCACTTT.

The V and J genes are TRBV2 and TRBJ2-7; no firm D call. Germline V lookup: CDR1 SNHLY, CDR2 FYNNEI. Trimming left V 5 bases short and J 3 bases short, with 5 bases between. This CDR3 is 11 amino acids long. The CDR3 DNA is TGTGCCAGCAGTCCCGACTACGAGCAGTACTTC. This translates into CASSPDYEQYF.

This chain connects TRBV30 to TRBJ2-7, with 7 positions matching TRBD2. Germline V lookup: CDR1 GTSNPN, CDR2 SVGIG (reference sequence). CDR3 size: 15 residues. J gave up 0 bases and V 2 bases, and 7 bases lay outside the gene matches. DNA for the CDR3: TGTGCCTGGAGTCGGCTAGCGGTTAGCTCCTACGAGCAGTACTTC. Amino acid sequence: CAWSRLAVSSYEQYF. The whole variable domain, filled in from reference TRBV30 and TRBJ2-7, reads SQTIHQWPATLVQPVGSPLSLECTVEGTSNPNLYWYRQAAGRGLQLLFYSVGIGQISSEVPQNLSASRPQDRQFILSSKKLLLSDSGFYLCAWSRLAVSSYEQYFGPGTRLTVT.

This chain joins TRBV2 and TRBJ2-1; the D gene is possibly TRBD2 (6 bases). The CDR3 has 15 residues. In germline, CDR1 is SNHLY, CDR2 FYNNEI. V lost 6 bases, J lost 0 bases, and 12 bases lay in between. The CDR3 protein is CASSNLGGSYNEQFF. Here the CDR3 DNA reads TGTGCCAGCAGCAACCTCGGGGGCTCCTACAATGAGCAGTTCTTC.

The chain is built from TRBV9 and TRBJ2-5; a possible D gene is TRBD2 (5 bases). Trimming cost V 0 bases and J 3 bases, with 6 bases left between them. Looked up from germline, CDR1 is SGDLS and CDR2 is YYNGEE. This CDR3 spans 13 amino acids. This CDR3 is CASSVVGEETQYF. The CDR3 nucleotides read TGTGCCAGCAGCGTAGTCGGGGAAGAGACCCAGTACTTC.

V usage is TRBV7-2 and J usage is TRBJ1-1, with a tentative D call TRBD1 (6 bases). This CDR3 has 14 residues. The V gene's germline CDR1 is SGHTA and CDR2 FQGNSA. V lost 1 base and J lost 6, with 12 bases in between. Here the CDR3 reads CASSLGTGSAEAFF. CDR3 nucleotide sequence: TGTGCCAGCAGCTTAGGCACAGGGAGCGCTGAAGCTTTCTTT.

J is TRBJ2-1 and V is TRBV7-6; no definite D call. V gave up 1 base and J gave up 7 bases, with 11 bases separating them. Germline CDR1 is SGHVS and CDR2 is FNYEAQ. The CDR3 has 14 residues. CDR3: CASSLGTVPNEQFF. The CDR3 nucleotides are TGTGCCAGCAGCTTAGGTACTGTTCCTAATGAGCAGTTCTTC.

The rearrangement uses TRBV28 and TRBJ2-7, with 11 positions matching TRBD2. The germline CDR1 and CDR2 sequences are MDHEN and SYDVKM. The CDR3 is 15 residues long. Trimming at V came to 3 bases and at J to 6 bases, leaving 7 bases not matched to a gene. The CDR3 sequence is CASSFRGSGRGEQYF. CDR3 nucleotide sequence: TGTGCCAGCAGTTTCCGGGGTAGCGGGAGGGGCGAGCAGTACTTC.

The chain joins TRBV11-3 to TRBJ1-1, with D unresolved. The CDR3 totals 15 residues. Germline CDR1 reads SGHNT; CDR2 reads YENEEA. V was trimmed by 2 bases and J by 0 bases, leaving 10 bases between them. CDR3 loop: CASSLNSRLNTEAFF. The CDR3 nucleotides are TGTGCCAGCAGCTTAAACTCGCGGTTGAACACTGAAGCTTTCTTT.

V gene TRBV4-3 combines with J gene TRBJ2-1, with 11 bases identical to TRBD2. In germline, CDR1 is LGHNA, CDR2 YSLEER. This CDR3 comprises 17 residues. Losses at the gene ends were 1 base for V and 4 bases for J; bases not matched to a gene: 6. The CDR3 DNA is TGCGCCAGCAGCCAAGGCGAGACTAGCGGGGCGTACAATGAGCAGTTCTTC. Its translation: CASSQGETSGAYNEQFF.

This clone is a singleton in its sample. The V gene is TRBV2, the J gene TRBJ2-1, with TRBD2 identical over 10 bases. In germline, CDR1 is SNHLY, CDR2 FYNNEI. J gave up 6 bases and V 4 bases, and 0 bases lay outside the gene matches. The CDR3 sequence is 13 residues long. The CDR3 spells CASSGTSGNEQFF. The CDR3 nucleotides are TGTGCCAGCAGTGGGACTAGCGGCAATGAGCAGTTCTTC.

CDR3 sequence reads: CASSQGLGGQVNTEAFF. The CDR3 DNA is TGCGCCAGCAGCCAAGGGCTAGGGGGACAGGTGAACACTGAAGCTTTCTTT. The gene calls are TRBV4-1 and TRBJ1-1; 8 nucleotides align to TRBD1. V dropped 1 base and J dropped 0; count of bases not matched to a gene: 7. The CDR3 totals 17 residues. Germline lookup yields CDR1 MGHRA and CDR2 YSYEKL.

The chain is built from TRBV9 and TRBJ1-3, with TRBD1 as a possible D gene (5 bases). Trimming pared 3 bases from V and 4 bases from J, leaving 8 bases between. The germline V gene encodes CDR1 SGDLS and CDR2 YYNGEE. The CDR3 has 13 amino acids. DNA of the CDR3: TGTGCCAGCAGCGAAGGGGCGGGAAACACCATATATTTT. It specifies CASSEGAGNTIYF.

This chain connects TRBV19 to TRBJ2-7; D is unclear. CDR1 is LNHDA, CDR2 SQIVND, per germline (reference sequence). The V and J ends lost 5 bases and 3 bases respectively, with 11 bases between them. The CDR3 runs to 13 residues. The CDR3 loop is CASSSQIYYEQYF. The CDR3, as DNA: TGTGCCAGTAGTTCTCAAATATACTACGAGCAGTACTTC.

The J gene is TRBJ1-1, the V gene TRBV19, with D perhaps TRBD1 (6 bases). Trimming shortened V by 4 bases and J by 2 bases, and 17 bases separated the two germline ends. The germline CDR1 and CDR2 sequences are LNHDA and SQIVND (reference sequence). The CDR3 covers 16 residues. The CDR3 spells CASSRDTRPFNTEAFF. DNA for the CDR3: TGTGCCAGTAGTAGGGACACAAGACCTTTTAACACTGAAGCTTTCTTT.

This clone was observed a single time. The rearrangement joins TRBV7-2 to TRBJ2-7; D perhaps matches TRBD1 (6 bases). Trimming removed 1 base from V and 0 bases from J, with 13 bases in between. The CDR3 is made up of 16 amino acids. Germline V lookup: CDR1 SGHTA, CDR2 FQGNSA. CDR3 amino acids: CASSLVQGSSSYEQYF. CDR3 bases: TGTGCCAGCAGCTTAGTCCAGGGGTCGAGCTCCTACGAGCAGTACTTC.

The chain recombines TRBV9 with TRBJ2-3; 7 bases fit TRBD2. Germline V CDR1 and CDR2: SGDLS, YYNGEE. J gave up 0 bases and V 3 bases, and 7 bases lay outside the gene matches. The length of the CDR3 is 16 residues. The CDR3 region is CASSGRGTTSTDTQYF. As DNA, the CDR3 is TGTGCCAGCAGCGGCCGGGGGACTACTAGCACAGATACGCAGTATTTT.

The chain recombines TRBV28 with TRBJ1-2; possibly TRBD1 for D (6 bases). Per the germline V gene, CDR1 is MDHEN and CDR2 is SYDVKM. The length of the CDR3 is 11 residues. The V gene lost 11 bases and the J gene lost 4 bases, with 11 bases spanning the gap. The CDR3 nucleotides are TGTGCCGGGGGGCCTCCCTATGGCTACACCTTC. It specifies CAGGPPYGYTF.